This T cell receptor (beta chain) derives from a study of blood T cell repertoires in COVID-19. Generated by immunoSEQ multiplex PCR, the TCRdb table keeps only in-frame clones and is missing some. The table includes approximately 320,000 clones, around nine tenths detected once. V lost 6 bases and J lost 4; bases outside the gene matches: 5. Per the germline V gene, CDR1 is MDHEN and CDR2 is SYDVKM. The CDR3 is made up of 13 amino acids. The TCR was taken from a man aged 60-69 years who had recovered from COVID-19. The chain couples TRBV28 to TRBJ2-5, with TRBD1 matching over 7 bases. Input material: PBMCs or T cells enriched from blood (not recorded which). CDR3 region: CASRNRGGETQYF. The CDR3 DNA is TGTGCCAGCAGAAACAGGGGCGGAGAGACCCAGTACTTC.